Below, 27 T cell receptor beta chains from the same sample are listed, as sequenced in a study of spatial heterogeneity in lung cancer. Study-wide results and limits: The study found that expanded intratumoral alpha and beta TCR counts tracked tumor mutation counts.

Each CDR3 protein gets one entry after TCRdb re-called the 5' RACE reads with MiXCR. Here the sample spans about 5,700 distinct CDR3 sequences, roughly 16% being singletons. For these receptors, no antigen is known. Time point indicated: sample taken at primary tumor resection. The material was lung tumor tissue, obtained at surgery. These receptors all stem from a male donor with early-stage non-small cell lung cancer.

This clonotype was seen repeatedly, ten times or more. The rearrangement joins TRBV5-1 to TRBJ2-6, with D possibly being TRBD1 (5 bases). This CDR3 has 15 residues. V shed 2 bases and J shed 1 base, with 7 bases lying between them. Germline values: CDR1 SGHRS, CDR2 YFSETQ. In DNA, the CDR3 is TGCGCCAGCAGCTTACAGGTTTCTGGGGCCAACGTCCTGACTTTC. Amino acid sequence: CASSLQVSGANVLTF.

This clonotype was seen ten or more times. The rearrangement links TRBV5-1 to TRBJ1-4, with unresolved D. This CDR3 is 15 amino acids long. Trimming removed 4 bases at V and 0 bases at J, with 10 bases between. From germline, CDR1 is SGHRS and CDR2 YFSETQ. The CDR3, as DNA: TGCGCCAGCAGCGGAGGAGCGGCAACTAATGAAAAACTGTTTTTT. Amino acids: CASSGGAATNEKLFF.

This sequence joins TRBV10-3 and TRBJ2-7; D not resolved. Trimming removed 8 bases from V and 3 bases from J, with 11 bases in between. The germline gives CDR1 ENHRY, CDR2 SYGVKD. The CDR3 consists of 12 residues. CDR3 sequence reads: CAIGNRVYEQYF. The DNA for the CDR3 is TGTGCCATCGGGAACAGAGTCTACGAGCAGTACTTC.

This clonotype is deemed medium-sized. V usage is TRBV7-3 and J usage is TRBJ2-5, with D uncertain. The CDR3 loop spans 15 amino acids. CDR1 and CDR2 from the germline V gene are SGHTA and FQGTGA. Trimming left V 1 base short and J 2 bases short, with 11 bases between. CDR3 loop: CASSLNGYEQETQYF. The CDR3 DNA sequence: TGTGCCAGCAGCTTAAACGGGTATGAACAAGAGACCCAGTACTTC. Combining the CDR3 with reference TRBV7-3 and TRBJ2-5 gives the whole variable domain GAGVSQTPSNKVTEKGKYVELRCDPISGHTALYWYRQSLGQGPEFLIYFQGTGAADDSGLPNDRFFAVRPEGSVSTLKIQRTERGDSAVYLCASSLNGYEQETQYFGPGTRLLVL.

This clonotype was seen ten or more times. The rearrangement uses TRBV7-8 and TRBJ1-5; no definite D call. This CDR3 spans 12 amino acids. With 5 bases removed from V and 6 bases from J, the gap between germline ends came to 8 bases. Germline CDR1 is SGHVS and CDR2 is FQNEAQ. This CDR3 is CASSLEGQPQHF. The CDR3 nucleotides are TGTGCCAGCAGCCTCGAGGGTCAGCCCCAGCATTTT.

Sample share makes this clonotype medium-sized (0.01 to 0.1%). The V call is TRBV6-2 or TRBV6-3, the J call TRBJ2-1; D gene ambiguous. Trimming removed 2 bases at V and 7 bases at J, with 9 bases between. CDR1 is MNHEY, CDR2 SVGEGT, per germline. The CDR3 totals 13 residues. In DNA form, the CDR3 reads TGTGCCAGCAGTTACGCGGTAGGGAATGAGCAGTTCTTC. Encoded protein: CASSYAVGNEQFF.

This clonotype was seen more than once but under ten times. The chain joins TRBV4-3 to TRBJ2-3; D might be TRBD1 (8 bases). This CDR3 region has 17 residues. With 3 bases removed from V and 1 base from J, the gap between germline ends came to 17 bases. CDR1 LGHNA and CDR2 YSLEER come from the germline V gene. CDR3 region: CASSHDGQGGGTDTQYF. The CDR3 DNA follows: TGCGCCAGCAGCCATGACGGACAGGGAGGGGGCACAGATACGCAGTATTTT.

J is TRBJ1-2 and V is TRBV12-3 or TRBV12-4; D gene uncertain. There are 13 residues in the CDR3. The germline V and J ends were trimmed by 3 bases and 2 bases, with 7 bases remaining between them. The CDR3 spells CASSFRLNYGYTF. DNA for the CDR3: TGTGCCAGCAGTTTTCGTCTAAACTATGGCTACACCTTC.

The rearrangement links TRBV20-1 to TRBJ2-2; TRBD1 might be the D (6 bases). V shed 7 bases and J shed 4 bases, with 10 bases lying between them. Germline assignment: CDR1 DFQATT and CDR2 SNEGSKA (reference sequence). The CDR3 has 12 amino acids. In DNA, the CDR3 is TGCAGTGGTGCAGGGGTCACCGGGGAGCTGTTTTTT. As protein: CSGAGVTGELFF.

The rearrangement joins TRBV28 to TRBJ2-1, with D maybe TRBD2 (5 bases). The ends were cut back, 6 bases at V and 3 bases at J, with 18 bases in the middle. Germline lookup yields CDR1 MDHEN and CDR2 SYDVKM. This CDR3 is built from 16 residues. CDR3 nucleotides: TGTGCCAGCAGCCCCCTGGGTGGAGGTTACTACAATGAGCAGTTCTTC. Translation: CASSPLGGGYYNEQFF.

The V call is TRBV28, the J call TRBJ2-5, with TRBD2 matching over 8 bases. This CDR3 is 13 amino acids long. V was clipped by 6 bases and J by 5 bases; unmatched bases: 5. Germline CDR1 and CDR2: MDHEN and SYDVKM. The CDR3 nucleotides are TGTGCCAGCAGGGCGGGGGGTGGCGAGACCCAGTACTTC. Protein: CASRAGGGETQYF.

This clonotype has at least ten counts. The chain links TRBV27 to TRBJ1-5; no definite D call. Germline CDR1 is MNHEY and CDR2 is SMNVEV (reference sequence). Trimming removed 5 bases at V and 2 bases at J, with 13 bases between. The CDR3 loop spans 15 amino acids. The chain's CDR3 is CASSPAGSRNQPQHF. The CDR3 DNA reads TGTGCCAGCAGTCCCGCGGGATCCCGCAATCAGCCCCAGCATTTT.

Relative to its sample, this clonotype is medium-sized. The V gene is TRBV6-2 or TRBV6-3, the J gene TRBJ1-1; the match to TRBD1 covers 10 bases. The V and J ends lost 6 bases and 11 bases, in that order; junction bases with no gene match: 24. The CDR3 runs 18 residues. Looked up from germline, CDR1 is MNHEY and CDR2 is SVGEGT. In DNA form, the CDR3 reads TGTGCCAGCAGCTATAGGACCCTGGGACAGGGGAGGACTTCGGCGGCTTTCTTT. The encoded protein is CASSYRTLGQGRTSAAFF.

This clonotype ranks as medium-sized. The CDR3 region has the DNA TGTGCCAGCAGCTTGCGTGGGGTGTTGAACACTGAAGCTTTCTTT. Its protein is CASSLRGVLNTEAFF. The V call is TRBV5-4, the J call TRBJ1-1; D is undetermined. From germline, CDR1 is SGHNT and CDR2 YYREEE (reference sequence). The CDR3 has 15 residues. Trimming cost V 1 base and J 0 bases, with 10 bases left between them.

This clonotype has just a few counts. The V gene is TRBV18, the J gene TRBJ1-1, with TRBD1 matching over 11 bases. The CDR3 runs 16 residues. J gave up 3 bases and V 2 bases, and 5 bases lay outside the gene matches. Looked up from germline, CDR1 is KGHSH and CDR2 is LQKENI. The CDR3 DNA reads TGTGCCAGCTCACCAGGGACAGGGGGAGCGGACACTGAAGCTTTCTTT. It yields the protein CASSPGTGGADTEAFF.

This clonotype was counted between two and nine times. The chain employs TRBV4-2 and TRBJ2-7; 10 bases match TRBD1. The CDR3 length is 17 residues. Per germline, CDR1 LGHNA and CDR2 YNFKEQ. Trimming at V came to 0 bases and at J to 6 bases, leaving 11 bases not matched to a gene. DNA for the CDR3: TGTGCCAGCAGCCAAGAAGGGGTCGGGGACAGGGGTCGCGAGCAGTACTTC. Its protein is CASSQEGVGDRGREQYF.

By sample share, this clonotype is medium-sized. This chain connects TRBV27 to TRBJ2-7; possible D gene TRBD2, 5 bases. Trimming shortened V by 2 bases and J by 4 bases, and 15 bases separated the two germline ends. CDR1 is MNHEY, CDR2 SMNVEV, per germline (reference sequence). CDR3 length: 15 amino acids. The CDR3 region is CASSLEYSGRYEQYF. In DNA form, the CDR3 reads TGTGCCAGCAGTTTAGAATACAGCGGACGGTACGAGCAGTACTTC.

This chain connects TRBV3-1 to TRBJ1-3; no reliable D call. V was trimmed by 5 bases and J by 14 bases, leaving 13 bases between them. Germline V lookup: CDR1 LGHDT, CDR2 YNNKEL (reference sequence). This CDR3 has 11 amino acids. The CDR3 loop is CASSWFDALYF. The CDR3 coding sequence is TGTGCCAGCAGCTGGTTCGACGCCCTATATTTT.

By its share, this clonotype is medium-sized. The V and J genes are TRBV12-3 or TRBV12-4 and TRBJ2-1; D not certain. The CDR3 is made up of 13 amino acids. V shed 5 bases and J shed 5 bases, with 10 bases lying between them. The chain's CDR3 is CASSESTNNEQFF. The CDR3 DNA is TGTGCCAGCAGTGAAAGCACGAACAATGAGCAGTTCTTC.

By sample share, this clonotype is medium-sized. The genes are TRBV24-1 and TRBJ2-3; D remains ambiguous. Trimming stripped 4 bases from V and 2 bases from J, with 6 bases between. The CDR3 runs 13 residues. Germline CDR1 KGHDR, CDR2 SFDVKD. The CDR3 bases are TGTGCCACCAGTGACACCAACACAGATACGCAGTATTTT. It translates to CATSDTNTDTQYF.

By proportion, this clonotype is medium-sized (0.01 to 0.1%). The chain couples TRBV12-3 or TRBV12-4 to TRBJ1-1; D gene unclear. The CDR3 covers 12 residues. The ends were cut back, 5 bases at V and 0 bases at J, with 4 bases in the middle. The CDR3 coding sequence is TGTGCCAGCAGTCAGTTGAACACTGAAGCTTTCTTT. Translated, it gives CASSQLNTEAFF.

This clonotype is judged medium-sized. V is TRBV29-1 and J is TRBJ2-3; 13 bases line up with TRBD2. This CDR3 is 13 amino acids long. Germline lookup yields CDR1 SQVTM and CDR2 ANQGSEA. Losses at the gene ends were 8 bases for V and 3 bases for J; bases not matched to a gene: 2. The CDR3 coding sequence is TGCAGCCCGGGACTAGCGGGAACAGATACGCAGTATTTT. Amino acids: CSPGLAGTDTQYF.

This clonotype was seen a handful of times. The CDR3 protein is CASSSRTGNSPLHF. In nucleotides, the CDR3 is TGTGCCAGCAGTTCCCGGACAGGCAATTCACCCCTCCACTTT. V is TRBV12-3 or TRBV12-4 and J is TRBJ1-6; 7 nucleotides line up with TRBD1. The CDR3 contains 14 residues. V lost 4 bases to trimming and J lost 7 bases; unmatched junction nucleotides: 4.

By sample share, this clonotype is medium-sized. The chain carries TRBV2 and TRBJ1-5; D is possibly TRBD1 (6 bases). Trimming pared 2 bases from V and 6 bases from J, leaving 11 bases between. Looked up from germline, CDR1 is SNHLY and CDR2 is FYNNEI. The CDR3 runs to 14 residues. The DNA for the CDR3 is TGTGCCAGCAGTGAATGGGGGACAAGTCAGCCCCAGCATTTT. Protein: CASSEWGTSQPQHF.

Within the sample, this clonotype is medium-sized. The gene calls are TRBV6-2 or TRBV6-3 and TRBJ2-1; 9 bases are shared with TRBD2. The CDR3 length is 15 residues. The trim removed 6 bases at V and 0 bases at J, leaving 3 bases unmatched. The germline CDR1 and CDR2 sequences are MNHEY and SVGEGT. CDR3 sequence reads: CASRLAGSSYNEQFF. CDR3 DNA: TGTGCCAGCAGGCTAGCGGGGAGCTCCTACAATGAGCAGTTCTTC.

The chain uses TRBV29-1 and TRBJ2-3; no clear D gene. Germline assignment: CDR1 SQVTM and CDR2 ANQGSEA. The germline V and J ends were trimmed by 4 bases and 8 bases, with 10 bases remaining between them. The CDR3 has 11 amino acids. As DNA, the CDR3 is TGCAGCGTTGGGTCCATGGGTACGCAGTATTTT. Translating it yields CSVGSMGTQYF.

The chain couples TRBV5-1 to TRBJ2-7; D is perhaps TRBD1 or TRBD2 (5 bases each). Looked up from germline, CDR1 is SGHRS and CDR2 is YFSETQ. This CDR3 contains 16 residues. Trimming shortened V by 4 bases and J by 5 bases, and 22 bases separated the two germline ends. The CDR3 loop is CASSSRTSRGENEQYF. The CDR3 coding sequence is TGCGCCAGCAGCAGTCGCACGTCGAGGGGCGAAAACGAGCAGTACTTC.